The following is a T cell receptor beta chain sequence with its context. Its antigen is still unknown. The CDR3 has 13 residues. Germline V gives CDR1 SEHNR, CDR2 FQNEAQ (reference sequence). V lost 3 bases, J lost 2 bases, and 7 bases lay in between. This specimen belongs to a study of cytomegalovirus exposure and HLA in healthy donors. Healthy bone marrow donors formed the donor group. Findings and limits, study-wide: High specificity and sensitivity for cytomegalovirus status were reported for the classifier. No immune exposure information besides CMV serostatus was available. Trimming of TCR beta V- and J-genes showed a link, identified in a later analysis, to a missense DCLRE1C variant.

It was with 60 Vbeta and 13 Jbeta primers that the PCR ran. This table comes from immunoSEQ multiplex PCR, and its TCRdb copy is limited to in-frame clones, with some not included. The sample shows under 150,000 clones, about 80% of them seen only once. Sequenced: PBMCs. The V and J genes are TRBV7-9 and TRBJ1-1; the D is unclear. The clonotype comes from a woman aged 40 to 55 in good health and CMV-seropositive. The CDR3 loop reads CASSFVENTEAFF. In DNA form, the CDR3 reads TGTGCCAGCAGCTTCGTAGAAAACACTGAAGCTTTCTTT.